The TCR beta chain described here comes from a study of T cell responses to AZD1222 COVID-19 vaccine. Per germline, CDR1 LNHDA and CDR2 SQIVND (reference sequence). This CDR3 is built from 16 residues. J gave up 3 bases and V 7 bases, and 11 bases lay outside the gene matches. Findings and caveats of the study: Just a handful of AZD1222 recipients were seropositive at baseline. Epitopes outside B.1.351 and B.1.1.7 mutated regions reportedly drew nearly half of spike TCRs.

Comment on this clone: No antigen is known for it.

The repertoire was sequenced with immunoSEQ multiplex PCR; TCRdb's copy has only in-frame clones and lacks some. Here the sample spans 45,000 to 55,000 clones, roughly 85% being singletons. The material was peripheral blood, obtained 28 days after the second AZD1222 dose. The V gene is TRBV19, the J gene TRBJ2-2; TRBD2 matches 7 bases. The sequence was collected from an adult who received the AZD1222 COVID-19 vaccine. CDR3 bases: TGTGCCAGTAAGAAGGGCGGGAGTCGGTACACCGGGGAGCTGTTTTTT. This encodes CASKKGGSRYTGELFF.